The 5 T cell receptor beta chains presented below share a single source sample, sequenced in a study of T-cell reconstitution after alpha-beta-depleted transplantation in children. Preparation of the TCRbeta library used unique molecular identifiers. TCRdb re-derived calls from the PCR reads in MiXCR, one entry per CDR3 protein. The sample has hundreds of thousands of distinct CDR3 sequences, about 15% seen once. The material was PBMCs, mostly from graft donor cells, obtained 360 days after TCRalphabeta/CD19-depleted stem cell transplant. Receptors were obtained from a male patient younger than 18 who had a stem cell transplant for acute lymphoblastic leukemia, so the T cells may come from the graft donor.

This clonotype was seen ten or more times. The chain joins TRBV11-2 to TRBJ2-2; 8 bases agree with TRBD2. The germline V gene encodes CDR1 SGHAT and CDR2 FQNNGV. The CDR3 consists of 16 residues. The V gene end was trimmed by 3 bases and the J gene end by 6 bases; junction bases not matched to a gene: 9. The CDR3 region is CASSLISGRPAGELFF. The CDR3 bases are TGTGCCAGCAGCTTGATCAGCGGGAGACCAGCCGGGGAGCTGTTTTTT.

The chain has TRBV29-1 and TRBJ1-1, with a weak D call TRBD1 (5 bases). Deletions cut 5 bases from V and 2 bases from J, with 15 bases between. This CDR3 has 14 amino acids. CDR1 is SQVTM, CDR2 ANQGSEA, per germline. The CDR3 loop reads CSVLRAGSNTEAFF. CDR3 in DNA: TGCAGCGTTCTAAGGGCAGGGTCAAACACTGAAGCTTTCTTT.

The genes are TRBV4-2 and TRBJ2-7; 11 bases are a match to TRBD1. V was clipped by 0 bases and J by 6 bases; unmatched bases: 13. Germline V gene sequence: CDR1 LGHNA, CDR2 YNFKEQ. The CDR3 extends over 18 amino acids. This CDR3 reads CASSQDHRTGGKKAEQYF. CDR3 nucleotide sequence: TGTGCCAGCAGCCAAGATCACCGGACAGGGGGCAAGAAAGCCGAGCAGTACTTC.

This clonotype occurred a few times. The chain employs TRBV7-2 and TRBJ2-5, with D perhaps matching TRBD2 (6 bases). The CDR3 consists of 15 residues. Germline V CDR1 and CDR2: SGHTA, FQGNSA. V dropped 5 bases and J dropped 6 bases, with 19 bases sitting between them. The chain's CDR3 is CASSPPPRGDQTQYF. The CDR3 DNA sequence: TGTGCCAGCAGCCCCCCCCCGCGGGGCGACCAGACCCAGTACTTC.

CDR3 region: CSVERTGNGEQFF. CDR3 bases: TGCAGCGTTGAGCGGACAGGGAATGGTGAGCAGTTCTTC. This sequence joins TRBV29-1 and TRBJ2-1, with TRBD1 matching 8 bases. The CDR3 loop spans 13 amino acids. The trim removed 3 bases at V and 9 bases at J, leaving 7 bases unmatched. Germline values: CDR1 SQVTM, CDR2 ANQGSEA.